This note documents a single TCR beta chain sequence. This CDR3 region has 13 residues. Germline CDR1 reads SGHTS; CDR2 reads YDEGEE. V was trimmed by 3 bases and J by 10 bases, leaving 16 bases between them. As handled by the study authors: From reference gene primer amplification, estimates of nucleated cell counts were derived. Clones were sequenced by immunoSEQ multiplex PCR, and TCRdb holds only the in-frame ones, with some missing. V and J calls and clone size are as listed in that table; D and trimming were resolved from the DNA. The sample carries about 410,000 clones, roughly 90% recorded once. This sample stems from a study of blood T cell repertoires in COVID-19.

Sample: peripheral blood. The genes are TRBV5-8 and TRBJ1-1, with D hard to call. The receptor was isolated from a woman younger than 45 with active or convalescent COVID-19. The CDR3: CASSWETGTGAFF. The CDR3 DNA follows: TGTGCCAGCAGCTGGGAGACCGGCACCGGAGCTTTCTTT.